What follows are 25 T cell receptor beta chains derived from one specimen sequenced in a study of regulatory T cells in long-lasting Graves disease. Time point specified: newly diagnosed GD, antithyroid drugs for less than 3 months. Extracted PBMC RNA gave rise to the TCR library. In building TCR beta libraries, iRepertoire HTBI primers were used together with Arm-PCR of CDR3 regions. Each CDR3 protein is one row after TCRdb ran MiXCR on the multiplex PCR reads. Found here are 400,000 to 500,000 distinct CDR3 sequences, approximately 16% of them singletons; the top ten hold about 23%. These data also formed part of another study, on T cells in Graves' hyperthyroidism and ophthalmopathy.

Source: peripheral blood mononuclear cells (PBMCs), taken at new diagnosis, from a patient treated with antithyroid drugs. The receptors originated from a woman aged 18-29 years with Graves disease.

The J gene is TRBJ2-7, the V gene TRBV20-1; no definite D call. V lost 3 bases, J lost 6 bases, and 12 bases lay in between. This CDR3 spans 12 amino acids. CDR1 and CDR2 (germline): DFQATT, SNEGSKA (reference sequence). The CDR3 protein is CSARSFGVEQYF. The CDR3 coding sequence is TGCAGTGCTAGGAGTTTTGGGGTCGAGCAGTACTTC.

Points on this clonotype: The junction shows a germline mismatch at one end, possibly a read error. The chain is built from TRBV18 and TRBJ2-2; D perhaps matches TRBD2 (5 bases). The germline CDR1 and CDR2 sequences are KGHSH and LQKENI. CDR3 size: 15 residues. The chain's CDR3 is CASSPTRQPTGEPFF. In nucleotides, the CDR3 is TGTGCCAGCTCACCAACCCGGCAGCCCACCGGGGAGCCGTTTTTT.

This clonotype occurred many times. The rearrangement joins TRBV20-1 to TRBJ2-1, with unresolved D. Trimming removed 4 bases at V and 4 bases at J, with 8 bases between. The CDR3 is 12 residues long. Germline V gene sequence: CDR1 DFQATT, CDR2 SNEGSKA (reference sequence). Here the CDR3 DNA reads TGCAGTGCTATGGGTGTTTACAATGAGCAGTTCTTC. As protein: CSAMGVYNEQFF.

This clonotype was counted many times. CDR3 DNA: TGTGCCAGCAGCTCTTTGGACAGGGACTACGAGCAGTACTTC. It encodes CASSSLDRDYEQYF. The chain links TRBV7-9 to TRBJ2-7, with 8 bases lining up with TRBD1. There are 14 residues in the CDR3. Germline CDR1 and CDR2: SEHNR and FQNEAQ (reference sequence). J lost 3 bases, V lost 4 bases, and 5 bases had no gene match.

This clonotype was recorded at least ten times. The rearrangement links TRBV28 to TRBJ1-2; 11 nucleotides agree with TRBD1. Germline V gene lookup returns CDR1 MDHEN and CDR2 SYDVKM. V dropped 6 bases and J dropped 8; count of bases not matched to a gene: 11. The CDR3 totals 15 residues. The CDR3 DNA reads TGTGCCAGCAGCACTTCAGGACAGGGGGCAAAGGGCTACACCTTC. It is translated as CASSTSGQGAKGYTF.

This clonotype occurred many times. The CDR3 here is CASSYNQGEEAFF. CDR3 DNA sequence: TGTGCCAGCAGTTACAACCAGGGGGAAGAAGCTTTCTTT. The V and J genes are TRBV6-2 or TRBV6-3 and TRBJ1-1; 7 nucleotides agree with TRBD1. V lost 2 bases and J lost 8; bases outside the gene matches: 5. The CDR3 covers 13 residues. Germline CDR1 MNHEY, CDR2 SVGEGT.

As to this clonotype: A clone one base away is much larger, so this may be a read error. This chain links TRBV19 with TRBJ2-3; 8 bases agree with TRBD1. The J call could be wrong; TRBJ2-7 is a better fit for the DNA end. This CDR3 is 15 amino acids long. Germline values: CDR1 LNHDA, CDR2 SQIVND (reference sequence). The CDR3: CATSPQGGSYNEQYF. In nucleotides, the CDR3 is TGTGCCACGTCGCCACAGGGGGGCTCCTACAATGAGCAGTACTTC.

In this sample, this clonotype turned up many times. This chain links TRBV11-2 with TRBJ2-5; 9 bases match TRBD2. This CDR3 spans 17 amino acids. V shed 3 bases, J shed 2 bases, and the junction held 10 bases outside the gene matches. CDR1 is SGHAT, CDR2 FQNNGV, per germline. The CDR3 bases are TGTGCCAGCAGCTTTCATGTGCGGCTAGCGGGACAAGAGACCCAGTACTTC. It encodes CASSFHVRLAGQETQYF.

This clonotype was counted a few times. The CDR3 sequence: CASSQDIGGGYNQPQHF. The CDR3 DNA is TGTGCCAGCAGCCAAGATATAGGGGGGGGATACAATCAGCCCCAGCATTTT. J is TRBJ1-5 and V is TRBV3-1, with a possible D match to TRBD1 (6 bases). Germline V CDR1 and CDR2: LGHDT, YNNKEL (reference sequence). The V end lost 0 bases, the J end lost 3 bases, and 15 bases lay between the germline ends. The CDR3 loop spans 17 amino acids. Using reference TRBV3-1 and TRBJ1-5 for the parts outside the CDR3, the full variable domain is DTAVSQTPKYLVTQMGNDKSIKCEQNLGHDTMYWYKQDSKKFLKIMFSYNNKELIINETVPNRFSPKSPDKAHLNLHINSLELGDSAVYFCASSQDIGGGYNQPQHFGDGTRLSIL.

The sample holds a few counts of this clonotype. J is TRBJ2-2 and V is TRBV12-3 or TRBV12-4, with D unresolved. V was shortened by 1 base and J by 4 bases, with 10 bases between the two germline ends. The CDR3 totals 15 residues. The CDR3 DNA follows: TGTGCCAGCAGTTTAGGTGGGATTAGCACCGGGGAGCTGTTTTTT. It specifies CASSLGGISTGELFF.

The table lists this clonotype with many counts. The CDR3, as DNA: TGTGCCAGCAGTTTTGGGAGCTCCTACAATGAGCAGTTCTTC. This codes for CASSFGSSYNEQFF. V gene TRBV12-3 or TRBV12-4 combines with J gene TRBJ2-1, with a weak D call TRBD2 (5 bases). The CDR3 is 14 residues long. The V end was cut by 3 bases, the J end by 0 bases, with 6 bases between.

This clonotype was observed many times. This rearrangement joins TRBV5-4 to TRBJ2-3; no clear D. TRBJ2-5 matches the DNA end more closely, so the J call is doubtful. The length of the CDR3 is 12 residues. Germline CDR1 reads SGHNT; CDR2 reads YYREEE (reference sequence). CDR3 in DNA: TGTGCCAGCAGCTTGGAAGGTGGTACCCAGTACTTC. The encoded protein is CASSLEGGTQYF.

This clonotype was counted at least ten times. The rearrangement uses TRBV20-1 and TRBJ2-2, with 7 bases lining up with TRBD2. V lost 6 bases to trimming and J lost 1 base; unmatched junction nucleotides: 8. The CDR3 sequence is 15 residues long. CDR1 DFQATT and CDR2 SNEGSKA come from the germline V gene (reference sequence). The CDR3 region is CSARWAGENTGELFF. The CDR3 DNA sequence: TGCAGTGCGAGATGGGCGGGGGAGAACACCGGGGAGCTGTTTTTT.

In its sample, this clonotype was seen once. This chain links TRBV2 with TRBJ1-1, with D hard to call. Germline values: CDR1 SNHLY, CDR2 FYNNEI. The CDR3 consists of 14 residues. Trimming removed 5 bases from V and 5 bases from J, with 15 bases in between. The CDR3 loop reads CASSPPGVRTEAFF. CDR3 coding DNA: TGTGCCAGCAGTCCCCCCGGGGTAAGGACTGAAGCTTTCTTT.

This clonotype was observed a few times. The chain has TRBV5-6 and TRBJ2-7; D not certain. This CDR3 has 15 amino acids. Trimming took 4 bases from V and 4 from J, leaving 18 bases between them. Germline V gives CDR1 SGHDT, CDR2 YYEEEE. CDR3 in DNA: TGTGCCAGCAGCACTTATATCCCTATCACTTACGAGCAGTACTTC. It codes for CASSTYIPITYEQYF.

This clonotype was recorded at least ten times. The J gene is TRBJ2-5, the V gene TRBV6-2 or TRBV6-3; TRBD1 aligns across 9 bases. V gave up 7 bases and J gave up 2 bases; unmatched junction bases: 2. Germline CDR1 and CDR2: MNHEY and SVGEGT. The CDR3 is 13 residues long. The CDR3 DNA reads TGTGCCAGCAAAGACAGGGGGCAAGAGACCCAGTACTTC. This codes for CASKDRGQETQYF.

This clonotype came up many times. The genes are TRBV24-1 and TRBJ1-5; 7 bases are a match to TRBD1. V gave up 4 bases and J gave up 0 bases; unmatched junction bases: 17. Germline V CDR1 and CDR2: KGHDR, SFDVKD. This CDR3 is 20 amino acids long. CDR3 sequence reads: CATSESPGTAMTYSNQPQHF. CDR3 nucleotide sequence: TGTGCCACCAGTGAGTCGCCCGGGACAGCAATGACGTATAGCAATCAGCCCCAGCATTTT.

This rearrangement joins TRBV5-1 to TRBJ1-1; D call uncertain. The CDR3 runs 15 residues. Germline V lookup: CDR1 SGHRS, CDR2 YFSETQ. Trimming shortened V by 0 bases and J by 5 bases, and 14 bases separated the two germline ends. The CDR3 loop is CASSLASPTETEAFF. In DNA, the CDR3 is TGCGCCAGCAGCTTGGCCTCCCCTACGGAGACTGAAGCTTTCTTT.

This clonotype was counted a few times. The V call is TRBV6-2 or TRBV6-3, the J call TRBJ2-3; 8 bases map to TRBD1. Unmatched junction bases numbered 5, after V lost 5 bases and J lost 4 bases. The CDR3 extends over 14 amino acids. The germline CDR1 and CDR2 sequences are MNHEY and SVGEGT. The CDR3 spells CASSRQGLPDTQYF. CDR3 sequence (DNA): TGTGCCAGCAGTCGACAGGGGCTTCCAGATACGCAGTATTTT.

This clonotype was seen ten or more times. The chain couples TRBV7-8 to TRBJ2-5; 9 nucleotides match TRBD1. The length of the CDR3 is 14 residues. Germline lookup yields CDR1 SGHVS and CDR2 FQNEAQ. The V gene end was trimmed by 5 bases and the J gene end by 2 bases; junction bases not matched to a gene: 3. The CDR3 region has the DNA TGTGCCAGCAGCATTGGGACAGGGCAAGAGACCCAGTACTTC. Translated: CASSIGTGQETQYF.

This clonotype has only a few counts. The chain recombines TRBV7-9 with TRBJ1-3; D gene uncertain. The CDR3 covers 14 residues. Trimming stripped 7 bases from V and 3 bases from J, with 13 bases between. Germline assignment: CDR1 SEHNR and CDR2 FQNEAQ (reference sequence). The CDR3 bases are TGTGCCAGCACTAGAGGCGGGATTGGAAACACCATATATTTT. Translating it yields CASTRGGIGNTIYF. Looking up the rest from reference TRBV7-9 and TRBJ1-3 gives the full variable domain: DTGVSQNPRHKITKRGQNVTFRCDPISEHNRLYWYRQTLGQGPEFLTYFQNEAQLEKSRLLSDRFSAERPKGSFSTLEIQRTEQGDSAMYLCASTRGGIGNTIYFGEGSWLTVV.

This clonotype was detected a few times. The chain employs TRBV7-2 and TRBJ1-2, with 9 bases fitting TRBD1. V was pared by 2 bases and J by 4 bases, with 8 bases of the junction left unmatched. The CDR3 spans 16 residues. Germline loops: CDR1 SGHTA, CDR2 FQGNSA. CDR3 sequence reads: CASSLSQGARGYGYTF. The CDR3 region has the DNA TGTGCCAGCAGCTTATCACAGGGGGCGCGGGGCTATGGCTACACCTTC.

The sample holds many counts of this clonotype. J is TRBJ2-5 and V is TRBV27; 10 bases match TRBD2. The trim removed 6 bases at V and 5 bases at J, leaving 9 bases unmatched. The length of the CDR3 is 15 residues. Germline V CDR1 and CDR2: MNHEY, SMNVEV (reference sequence). This CDR3 is CASSPNLAGEETQYF. The CDR3 coding sequence is TGTGCCAGCAGCCCCAATCTAGCGGGAGAGGAGACCCAGTACTTC.

In regard to this clonotype: This sequence may be a read error, since a much larger clone differs from it by one base. This rearrangement joins TRBV12-3 or TRBV12-4 to TRBJ1-4, with D maybe TRBD1 (6 bases). This CDR3 region has 14 residues. The CDR3 sequence: CVSSSQGGGEKLFF. The DNA of the CDR3 is TGTGTCAGCAGTTCACAGGGTGGGGGTGAAAAACTGTTTTTT.

In this sample, this clonotype turned up many times. V and J are TRBV2 and TRBJ1-6; the D is unclear. V was cut by 5 bases and J by 7 bases, with 9 bases left in between. This CDR3 is built from 13 residues. Germline loops: CDR1 SNHLY, CDR2 FYNNEI. This CDR3 is CASSKQLNSPLHF. The CDR3 DNA reads TGTGCCAGCAGTAAACAGCTGAATTCACCCCTCCACTTT.